The clone carrying this T cell receptor beta chain was seen more than once but under ten times. The CDR3 length is 14 residues. Germline V gene sequence: CDR1 SGHDT, CDR2 YYEEEE. Trimming pared 3 bases from V and 1 base from J, leaving 10 bases between. The entry originates in a study of blood T cell repertoires in COVID-19. Per the authors' pipeline: Estimation of nucleated cell counts was performed using reference gene primer amplification. TCRdb keeps only in-frame clones here, not all; method: immunoSEQ multiplex PCR. The D gene and trimming were derived from the DNA, and the V and J assignments and clone size from that table. The sample lists about 49,000 clones, roughly four fifths seen once, with roughly 2.7% in the top ten.

The gene calls are TRBV5-6 and TRBJ1-2; D is undetermined. Sequenced: peripheral blood. The TCR sequence derives from a woman aged 55 to 70 with acute or convalescent COVID-19. The CDR3 protein is CASSSGLVNYGYTF. The CDR3 nucleotides read TGTGCCAGCAGCTCTGGACTGGTTAACTATGGCTACACCTTC.